The source of this T cell receptor (beta chain) is a study of neurological immune-mediated disorders (dated by TCRdb to the late 2010s). For the wider study: Of the roughly 34 multiple sclerosis patients, some 30 had relapsing-remitting MS and 3 had secondary progressive MS. Peripheral blood TCR-beta repertoires from patients with HTLV-I-associated myelopathy (HAM/TSP), patients with multiple sclerosis, and healthy controls were compared in the study using UMI-based sequencing. Alongside PBMC samples, the set of 80 to 130 TCR-beta libraries contained longitudinal samples, technical triplicates, and paired CD4+ and CD8+ T-cell subsets that had been sorted. The cohort included about 70 subjects: some 14 with HAM/TSP, approximately 35 with multiple sclerosis, and around 20 healthy controls. Longitudinal HAM/TSP and healthy donors had 3 time-points each (about 3-40 month intervals).

cDNA synthesis used template-switch 5'RACE with a primer carrying a 10-nucleotide random unique molecular identifier tagging each TCR transcript. Every sequencing run covered 15-18 subjects and yielded more than 180 million TCR-beta sequences. The RNeasy kit was used to extract total RNA. Using the KAPA Real-time Library Amplification kit, TCR-beta VDJ regions were amplified with primers for the TCR constant region and the 5'RACE anchor. A first PCR added sample indexes and Illumina adaptors, and a second PCR then raised library yield. After Ampure bead purification, the TCR product of roughly 650 bp was size-selected on a 2% E-gel SizeSelection system. Before pooling, library quality was assessed on a Bioanalyzer, concentration was determined with Qubit, and library quantification was performed with the Kapa Library Quantification kit. Libraries were sequenced paired-end 2 x 150 bp on an Illumina HiSeq 2500. To increase sequence diversity, about 25-30% phiX was spiked into each library pool. The study's processing was this. The quality-filtered reads were processed with the UMI-based MiGEC pipeline, whose error correction step removed more than 80% of the raw TCR sequences. VDJ genes were aligned to IMGT germline references, and each clonotype was defined by a unique CDR3 amino acid sequence together with V-J genes. VDJtools evaluated clonal expansion, Shannon diversity and CDR3 relatedness (CalcPairwiseDistances, ClusterSamples); CLCbio workbench built phylogenetic trees. Using coefficient-of-variation modelling across technical triplicates, the study counted a clone as expanded if it had at least 8 unique UMIs. The raw public reads went through TCRdb reprocessing: fastp at Q25, MiXCR clone calling, in-frame beta chains kept. Each record represents a unique CDR3 protein, reported with the most common genes and DNA among its rows. None of the V and J calls come from the authors' own analysis; TCRdb made them. The sample table records some 87,000 distinct CDR3 sequences; 5% to 6.5% of these occur just once. Roughly 7.9% of the sample comes from the top ten.

Here is what the overall study found, with its caveats: In phylogenetic analysis, the repertoires of 18 of 34 MS patients grouped into a cluster of related CDR3 sequences, which suggests a possible signature at the repertoire level. No association of the MS cluster with clinical or MRI features was observed, and the need for larger cohorts was stated by the authors. Expanded clones from different subjects shared no identical CDR3 amino acid sequences, which suggests that TCR-beta repertoires were private in all groups. TCR clonal expansion was highest in HAM/TSP patients and lowest in MS patients, with MS patients falling below even healthy controls.

This clonotype came up many times. The target of this receptor is not known. No base quality values were provided; no much bigger clone lies one nucleotide off. Per the publication, the time point label means: longitudinal time-point 2. For the unsorted PBMC libraries, 2 million PBMCs were stored in RNAlater at -80 degrees C until RNA extraction and were used to generate the libraries. The multiple sclerosis patients were enrolled in a US clinical protocol that used magnetic resonance imaging to evaluate disease progression. Peripheral blood was subjected to Ficoll-Hypaque density gradient centrifugation to isolate PBMCs, which were then cryopreserved in liquid nitrogen. At the junction V is shortened by 5 bases and J by 0 bases, with 13 bases in between. CDR1 and CDR2, per the germline V gene, are SGHTA and FQGNSA. The CDR3 covers 15 residues, taking in both the cysteine and the phenylalanine. Only the CDR3 DNA stays, 45 bases, in frame from base 1.

The chain is encoded by TRBV7-2 joined to TRBJ2-5; no confident D gene assignment can be made. The clonotype comes from a woman between 55 and 75 years old with multiple sclerosis. Sequenced input: PBMCs. The CDR3 protein is CASSIRAQYQETQYF. The bases are TGTGCCAGCAGCATCCGGGCCCAGTACCAAGAGACCCAGTACTTC.